The 20 T cell receptor beta chains given below trace back to one sample, sequenced in a study of CD8 T cells in ankylosing spondylitis. Via MiXCR, TCRdb re-called the 5' RACE reads, giving one row per CDR3 protein. The profile shows around 210,000 distinct CDR3 sequences, less than 9.5% of them singletons. Specimen: blood, either unsorted or a sorted T cell fraction (not recorded which). These receptor sequences come from a female donor with ankylosing spondylitis or in good health (not recorded which).

The table lists this clonotype with many counts. The chain employs TRBV12-3 or TRBV12-4 and TRBJ2-7; D is possibly TRBD1 or TRBD2 (5 bases each). The V end lost 6 bases, the J end lost 2 bases, and 14 bases lay between the germline ends. The CDR3 covers 14 residues. CDR3 sequence (DNA): TGTGCCAGCAGGGCCCGGGACGGTGCCTACGAGCAGTACTTC. Protein product: CASRARDGAYEQYF.

This clonotype was detected ten times or more. The rearrangement joins TRBV7-2 to TRBJ2-3; no clear D. Germline-derived CDR1 and CDR2 are SGHTA and FQGNSA. Trimming pared 5 bases from V and 2 bases from J, leaving 8 bases between. The CDR3 sequence is 13 residues long. The DNA for the CDR3 is TGTGCCAGCAGCCGCGGCTACACAGATACGCAGTATTTT. Amino acid sequence: CASSRGYTDTQYF. Variable domain in full (rest from reference TRBV7-2 and TRBJ2-3): GAGVSQSPSNKVTEKGKDVELRCDPISGHTALYWYRQSLGQGLEFLIYFQGNSAPDKSGLPSDRFSAERTGGSVSTLTIQRTQQEDSAVYLCASSRGYTDTQYFGPGTRLTVL.

This clonotype appeared many times. The chain couples TRBV2 to TRBJ2-5; 8 nucleotides agree with TRBD1. CDR1 SNHLY and CDR2 FYNNEI come from the germline V gene. V lost 1 base, J lost 4 bases, and 5 bases stayed unmatched. The CDR3 consists of 15 residues. The CDR3 DNA reads TGTGCCAGCAGTGAAGACAGGGGGTCGGCAGAGACCCAGTACTTC. Protein product: CASSEDRGSAETQYF.

This clonotype appeared many times. This chain connects TRBV5-1 to TRBJ1-3; D uncertain. The CDR3 extends over 15 amino acids. The ends were cut back, 0 bases at V and 1 base at J, with 8 bases in the middle. CDR1 and CDR2 from the germline V gene are SGHRS and YFSETQ. Here the CDR3 DNA reads TGCGCCAGCAGCTTGGGGAGACCATCTGGAAACACCATATATTTT. Its translation is CASSLGRPSGNTIYF.

This clonotype was counted ten times or more. CDR3 sequence: CSANERSYNEQFF. The CDR3 bases are TGCAGTGCGAATGAAAGATCCTACAATGAGCAGTTCTTC. The J gene is TRBJ2-1, the V gene TRBV20-1; D gene uncertain. V shed 6 bases and J shed 1 base, with 10 bases lying between them. The germline gives CDR1 DFQATT, CDR2 SNEGSKA (reference sequence). This CDR3 has 13 amino acids.

Regarding this clonotype: A much more abundant neighbour one base away suggests this may be a read error. The chain carries TRBV6-1 and TRBJ2-1, with 10 positions matching TRBD2. Germline CDR1 is MNHNS and CDR2 is SASEGT. The CDR3 consists of 15 residues. CDR3 residues: CGTLLTSGDYNEQFF. The CDR3 DNA sequence: TGTGGCACCCTCCTTACTAGCGGGGACTACAATGAGCAGTTCTTC.

Many counts were recorded for this clonotype. This chain links TRBV7-9 with TRBJ2-5, with D possibly TRBD2 on 5 matching bases. This CDR3 region has 16 residues. Germline values: CDR1 SEHNR, CDR2 FQNEAQ (reference sequence). Trimming took off 1 base at V and 1 base at J, with 13 bases between the two ends. CDR3 residues: CASSLGPLASQETQYF. CDR3 sequence (DNA): TGTGCCAGCAGCTTAGGGCCCCTAGCATCCCAAGAGACCCAGTACTTC.

This clonotype has at least ten counts. The chain is built from TRBV5-1 and TRBJ1-2; 7 bases are shared with TRBD1. This CDR3 spans 14 amino acids. V trimming: 0 bases; J trimming: 8 bases; junction bases outside the gene matches: 7. CDR1 and CDR2 (germline): SGHRS, YFSETQ. The CDR3 DNA reads TGCGCCAGCAGCTTGGAGACAGGGTCCTTCGGCTACACCTTC. Its protein is CASSLETGSFGYTF.

This clonotype was detected ten times or more. The chain carries TRBV11-2 and TRBJ1-1, with unresolved D. There are 13 residues in the CDR3. CDR1 and CDR2 from the germline V gene are SGHAT and FQNNGV. With 7 bases removed from V and 5 bases from J, the gap between germline ends came to 14 bases. CDR3 sequence: CASTRPPGTEAFF. The DNA for the CDR3 is TGTGCCAGCACCCGGCCCCCGGGGACTGAAGCTTTCTTT.

Ten or more counts support this clonotype. The chain links TRBV15 to TRBJ1-4; D remains ambiguous. V lost 0 bases and J lost 7, with 6 bases in between. Germline V CDR1 and CDR2: LNHNV, YYDKDF (reference sequence). This CDR3 contains 13 residues. Here the CDR3 reads CATSRDRGEKLFF. The CDR3 DNA follows: TGTGCCACCAGCAGAGATCGCGGTGAAAAACTGTTTTTT.

At least ten counts were recorded for this clonotype. This chain uses TRBV24-1 with TRBJ2-5, with TRBD1 matching over 11 bases. The CDR3 spans 16 residues. V was clipped by 4 bases and J by 6 bases; unmatched bases: 9. Germline V gives CDR1 KGHDR, CDR2 SFDVKD. The CDR3 loop reads CATSDPGQGGGKTQYF. In DNA, the CDR3 is TGTGCCACCAGTGACCCGGGACAGGGGGGGGGAAAGACCCAGTACTTC.

This clonotype appeared many times. The chain recombines TRBV12-3 or TRBV12-4 with TRBJ1-3, with TRBD1 identical over 7 bases. The ends lost 6 bases at V and 4 bases at J; junction bases unmatched: 9. This CDR3 is built from 15 residues. CDR3 sequence: CASRKQGKGGNTIYF. The CDR3 region has the DNA TGTGCCAGCAGAAAACAGGGGAAAGGCGGAAACACCATATATTTT.

This clonotype was observed many times. The J gene is TRBJ2-5, the V gene TRBV20-1, with 9 bases matching TRBD2. The length of the CDR3 is 14 residues. Germline CDR1 and CDR2: DFQATT and SNEGSKA (reference sequence). The junction had 6 bases not matched to a gene; V was cut back by 5 bases and J by 2 bases. DNA for the CDR3: TGCAGTGCTCCGACCCTAGCGGGGCAAGAGACCCAGTACTTC. Protein: CSAPTLAGQETQYF.

This clonotype was seen many times. This chain connects TRBV15 to TRBJ2-1; 11 positions match TRBD2. The junction had 11 bases not matched to a gene; V was cut back by 7 bases and J by 9 bases. Germline CDR1 and CDR2: LNHNV and YYDKDF (reference sequence). This CDR3 is built from 15 residues. The CDR3 bases are TGTGCCACCAAGGAGGTGACCGGGACTAGCGGTGAGCAGTTCTTC. Translated: CATKEVTGTSGEQFF.

This clonotype was counted ten times or more. The rearrangement joins TRBV20-1 to TRBJ2-7, with D uncertain. The CDR3 runs to 14 residues. Germline CDR1 DFQATT, CDR2 SNEGSKA (reference sequence). Trimming pared 1 base from V and 2 bases from J, leaving 12 bases between. CDR3 region: CSARALGDPYEQYF. In nucleotides, the CDR3 is TGCAGTGCTAGAGCCCTAGGTGACCCCTACGAGCAGTACTTC.

Points on this clonotype: This may stem from a read error, because a much larger clone lies one nucleotide away. This chain connects TRBV7-6 to TRBJ2-5; D assignment may be TRBD1 or TRBD2 (7 bases each). The CDR3 is made up of 15 amino acids. Germline CDR1 reads SGHVS; CDR2 reads FNYEAQ. The CDR3 DNA is TGTGCCAGCAGCTTTATACAGGGGAGGGGAGAGACCCGGTACTTC. This encodes CASSFIQGRGETRYF.

The rearrangement joins TRBV29-1 to TRBJ2-2; D gene uncertain. Trimming stripped 5 bases from V and 5 bases from J, with 12 bases between. There are 13 residues in the CDR3. The germline V gene encodes CDR1 SQVTM and CDR2 ANQGSEA. This chain's CDR3 is CSVPEWGTGELFF. Written as DNA, the CDR3 is TGCAGCGTTCCCGAATGGGGAACCGGGGAGCTGTTTTTT.

The table lists this clonotype with many counts. This rearrangement joins TRBV9 to TRBJ2-1; the D gene is possibly TRBD2 (6 bases). The CDR3 has 15 residues. V lost 0 bases and J 6 bases, leaving 13 bases between the germline ends. Germline CDR1 SGDLS, CDR2 YYNGEE. CDR3 sequence (DNA): TGTGCCAGCAGCGTAGAACCGTGGGACTTCAATGAGCAGTTCTTC. This encodes CASSVEPWDFNEQFF.

Many counts were recorded for this clonotype. This chain connects TRBV4-3 to TRBJ1-6; D unclear. Germline V gene sequence: CDR1 LGHNA, CDR2 YSLEER. Trimming pared 0 bases from V and 9 bases from J, leaving 3 bases between. The CDR3 runs 12 residues. In nucleotides, the CDR3 is TGCGCCAGCAGCCAAGATAGTTCACCCCTCCACTTT. As protein: CASSQDSSPLHF.

This clonotype was counted ten times or more. The chain carries TRBV3-1 and TRBJ1-3; no clear D. V lost 2 bases, J lost 0 bases, and 8 bases lay in between. CDR1 and CDR2 from the germline V gene are LGHDT and YNNKEL (reference sequence). The CDR3 contains 15 residues. The CDR3 region is CASSQLLNSGNTIYF. In nucleotides, the CDR3 is TGTGCCAGCAGCCAATTGTTGAACTCTGGAAACACCATATATTTT. The full variable domain, completed using reference TRBV3-1 and TRBJ1-3, is DTAVSQTPKYLVTQMGNDKSIKCEQNLGHDTMYWYKQDSKKFLKIMFSYNNKELIINETVPNRFSPKSPDKAHLNLHINSLELGDSAVYFCASSQLLNSGNTIYFGEGSWLTVV.